This T cell receptor beta chain was sequenced for a study of cytomegalovirus exposure and HLA in healthy donors. The germline CDR1 and CDR2 sequences are MRHNA and SNTAGT. CDR3 length equals 14 residues. V was trimmed by 2 bases and J by 6 bases, leaving 12 bases between them. General observations from the study: HLA alleles were associated with 16,000 or so TCR beta sequences in a later analysis at 0.05 false discovery rate. Presence/absence analyses treated sequencing depth as roughly uniform across donors.

13 Jbeta primers and 60 Vbeta primers were used for the PCR. TCRdb's copy holds only in-frame clones and misses some; the assay was immunoSEQ multiplex PCR. In the table there are some 170,000 clones, roughly 79% of which are singletons. For this clone: Antigen unknown.

This TCR was sampled from a man aged 18 to 35 in good health and CMV-seropositive. The sequenced sample was PBMCs. The V gene is TRBV6-4, the J gene TRBJ2-3, with a tentative D call TRBD2 (6 bases). CDR3 amino acids: CASSDGREADTQYF. CDR3 nucleotide sequence: TGTGCCAGCAGTGACGGCAGGGAGGCCGATACGCAGTATTTT.